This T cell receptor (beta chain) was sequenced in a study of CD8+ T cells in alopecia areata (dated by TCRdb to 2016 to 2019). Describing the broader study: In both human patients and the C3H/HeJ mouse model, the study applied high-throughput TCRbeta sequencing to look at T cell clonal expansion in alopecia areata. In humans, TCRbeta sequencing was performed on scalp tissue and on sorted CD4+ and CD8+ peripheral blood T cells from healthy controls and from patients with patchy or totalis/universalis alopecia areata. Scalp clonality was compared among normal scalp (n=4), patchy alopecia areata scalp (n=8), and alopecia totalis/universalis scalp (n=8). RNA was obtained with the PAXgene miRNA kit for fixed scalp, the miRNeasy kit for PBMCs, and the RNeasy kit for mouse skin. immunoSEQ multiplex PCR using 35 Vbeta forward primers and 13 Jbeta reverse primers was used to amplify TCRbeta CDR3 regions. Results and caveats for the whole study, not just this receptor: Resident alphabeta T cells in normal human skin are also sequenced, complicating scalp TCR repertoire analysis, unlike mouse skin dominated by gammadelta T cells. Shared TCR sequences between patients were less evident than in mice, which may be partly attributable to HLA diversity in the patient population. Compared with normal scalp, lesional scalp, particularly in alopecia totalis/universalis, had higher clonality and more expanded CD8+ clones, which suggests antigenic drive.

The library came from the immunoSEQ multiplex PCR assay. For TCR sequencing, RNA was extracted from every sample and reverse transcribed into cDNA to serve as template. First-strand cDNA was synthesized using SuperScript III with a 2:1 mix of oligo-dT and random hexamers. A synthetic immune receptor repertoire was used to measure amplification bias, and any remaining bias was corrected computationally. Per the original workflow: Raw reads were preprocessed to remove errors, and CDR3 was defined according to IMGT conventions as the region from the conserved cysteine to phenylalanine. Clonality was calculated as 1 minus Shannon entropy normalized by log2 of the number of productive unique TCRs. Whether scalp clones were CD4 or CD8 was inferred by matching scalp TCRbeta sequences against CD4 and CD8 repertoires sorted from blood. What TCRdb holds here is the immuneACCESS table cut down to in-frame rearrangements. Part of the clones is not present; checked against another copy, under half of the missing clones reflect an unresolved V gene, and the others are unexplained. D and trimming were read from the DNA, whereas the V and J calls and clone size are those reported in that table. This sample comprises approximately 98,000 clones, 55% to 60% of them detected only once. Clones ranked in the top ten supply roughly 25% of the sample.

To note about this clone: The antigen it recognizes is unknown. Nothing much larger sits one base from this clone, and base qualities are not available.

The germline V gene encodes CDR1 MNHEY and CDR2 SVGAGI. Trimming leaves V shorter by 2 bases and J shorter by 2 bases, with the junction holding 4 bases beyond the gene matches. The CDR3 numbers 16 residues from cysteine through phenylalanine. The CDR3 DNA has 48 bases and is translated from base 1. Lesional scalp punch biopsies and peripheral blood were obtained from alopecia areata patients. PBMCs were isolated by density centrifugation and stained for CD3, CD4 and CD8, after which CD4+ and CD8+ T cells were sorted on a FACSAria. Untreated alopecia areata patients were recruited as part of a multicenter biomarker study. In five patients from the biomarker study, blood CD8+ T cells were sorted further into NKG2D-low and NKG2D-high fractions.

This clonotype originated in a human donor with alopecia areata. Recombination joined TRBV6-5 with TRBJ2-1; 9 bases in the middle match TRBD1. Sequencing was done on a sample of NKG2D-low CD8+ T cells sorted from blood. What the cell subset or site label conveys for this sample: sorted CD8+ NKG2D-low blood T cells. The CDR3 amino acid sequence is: CASSYETGGTYNEQFF. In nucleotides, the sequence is TGTGCCAGCAGTTACGAGACAGGGGGGACCTACAATGAGCAGTTCTTC.